The rows below give T cell receptor beta chains drawn from one sample of a study of blood T cells in healthy people across ages. TCRdb independently ran MiXCR on the 5' RACE reads; one entry per CDR3 protein. The sample holds hundreds of thousands of distinct CDR3 sequences, approximately 52% seen once. The source material was blood. The receptors shown here come from an elderly woman in good health. Both conserved end residues are part of each CDR3. Fields, in order: clone size, D gene, J gene, V gene, CDR3 protein, CDR3 DNA. D genes are given only for firm matches. Size values are once, few and many counts, or a class for expanded clones, and some rows have none.

many | NA | TRBJ2-7 | TRBV5-6 | CASSLGYSRTFPYEQYF | TGTGCCAGCAGCTTGGGATATAGTCGGACCTTCCCCTACGAGCAGTACTTC
NA | NA | TRBJ1-2 | TRBV20-1 | CSAREPVFYGYTF | TGCAGTGCTAGAGAGCCAGTGTTCTATGGCTACACCTTC
NA | TRBD2 | TRBJ2-5 | TRBV4-2 | CASSQDPWTSGGQETQYF | TGTGCCAGCAGCCAAGATCCGTGGACTAGCGGGGGGCAAGAGACCCAGTACTTC
few | TRBD2 | TRBJ2-3 | TRBV19 | CASSSGRGTDTQYF | TGTGCCAGTAGCAGCGGGAGAGGCACAGATACGCAGTATTTT
NA | TRBD2 | TRBJ2-7 | TRBV7-3 | CASSTGASGSEGLDEQYF | TGTGCCAGCAGCACCGGTGCTAGCGGGAGTGAGGGCCTTGACGAGCAGTACTTC
NA | TRBD2 | TRBJ2-5 | TRBV2 | CASRLYLAGGQETQYF | TGTGCCAGCAGGCTATACTTAGCGGGCGGACAAGAGACCCAGTACTTC
once | NA | TRBJ1-2 | TRBV25-1 | CASSEYALVGYTF | TGTGCCAGCAGTGAATATGCGTTAGTAGGCTACACCTTC
NA | TRBD1 | TRBJ2-3 | TRBV20-1 | CSAPTGGADTQYF | TGCAGTGCCCCGACAGGGGGGGCAGATACGCAGTATTTT
NA | TRBD2 | TRBJ2-3 | TRBV24-1 | CATSKRGYADTQYF | TGTGCCACCAGTAAGCGGGGTTACGCAGATACGCAGTATTTT
NA | NA | TRBJ1-3 | TRBV7-9 | CASSLGVPVTDENTIYF | TGTGCCAGCAGCTTAGGCGTCCCCGTTACCGATGAAAACACCATATATTTT
NA | TRBD1 | TRBJ1-1 | TRBV7-9 | CACSLGTGGVGKTEAFF | TGTGCCTGCAGCTTGGGGACAGGGGGTGTAGGGAAGACTGAAGCTTTCTTT
many | TRBD1 | TRBJ2-3 | TRBV29-1 | CSFDRVEDTQYF | TGCAGCTTTGACAGGGTTGAAGATACGCAGTATTTT
few | NA | TRBJ1-2 | TRBV5-1 | CASSLGRGPEGYTF | TGCGCCAGCAGCTTGGGGCGGGGACCGGAAGGCTACACCTTC
NA | NA | TRBJ2-2 | TRBV10-3 | CAISGGDTNTGELFF | TGTGCCATCAGTGGGGGGGACACCAACACCGGGGAGCTGTTTTTT
NA | TRBD1 | TRBJ1-2 | TRBV29-1 | CSVGGETGSGYTF | TGCAGCGTTGGAGGAGAGACAGGGTCTGGCTACACCTTC
NA | TRBD2 | TRBJ2-1 | TRBV11-1 | CASSSPLSGTNNEQFF | TGTGCCAGCAGCTCACCTCTCAGCGGGACTAACAATGAGCAGTTCTTC
NA | NA | TRBJ1-2 | TRBV6-5 | CASSYSGRPYGYTF | TGTGCCAGCAGTTACTCGGGGCGTCCCTATGGCTACACCTTC
NA | NA | TRBJ2-1 | TRBV12-3/TRBV12-4 | CASSQTPYGDNEQFF | TGTGCCAGCAGCCAGACACCTTACGGGGACAATGAGCAGTTCTTC
many | NA | TRBJ2-7 | TRBV12-3/TRBV12-4 | CASSEGDREYF | TGTGCCAGCAGTGAAGGGGATAGGGAGTACTTC
NA | NA | TRBJ2-5 | TRBV29-1 | CSVGLGLEETQYF | TGCAGCGTTGGGTTGGGTCTGGAAGAGACCCAGTACTTC
NA | NA | TRBJ2-2 | TRBV14 | CASSHVRLVGTGELFF | TGTGCCAGCAGCCATGTTCGACTAGTTGGGACCGGGGAGCTGTTTTTT
once | NA | TRBJ1-6 | TRBV11-2 | CASSPNNLRGIHNSPLHF | TGTGCCAGCAGCCCGAATAATCTCAGGGGAATTCACAATTCACCCCTCCACTTT
NA | NA | TRBJ2-1 | TRBV28 | CASGTWLISGSSYNEQFF | TGTGCCAGCGGGACCTGGCTAATATCGGGGTCGTCCTACAATGAGCAGTTCTTC
NA | TRBD1 | TRBJ2-5 | TRBV20-1 | CSARGGQGAREQYF | TGCAGTGCTAGAGGCGGACAGGGGGCGAGGGAGCAGTACTTC
many | TRBD2 | TRBJ2-3 | TRBV20-1 | CSARDVLAGVRADTQYF | TGCAGTGCTAGAGACGTACTAGCGGGAGTTAGGGCAGATACGCAGTATTTT
many | NA | TRBJ2-1 | TRBV7-2 | CASSLRLYNEQFF | TGTGCCAGCAGCTTAAGGTTATACAATGAGCAGTTCTTC
NA | TRBD2 | TRBJ2-3 | TRBV6-5 | CASSREWRGGAQYF | TGTGCCAGCAGCCGCGAGTGGCGGGGGGGTGCGCAGTATTTT
NA | TRBD2 | TRBJ2-1 | TRBV20-1 | CSAPGTSLLNEQFF | TGCAGTGCCCCGGGGACTAGTCTTCTCAATGAGCAGTTCTTC
NA | TRBD1 | TRBJ2-5 | TRBV11-1 | CASSRTGTETQYF | TGTGCCAGCAGCCGGACAGGGACTGAGACCCAGTACTTC
NA | TRBD1 | TRBJ2-1 | TRBV29-1 | CSVDRDRDYNEQFF | TGCAGCGTTGATAGGGACAGGGACTACAATGAGCAGTTCTTC
many | NA | TRBJ2-3 | TRBV5-1 | CASSQQGGGTDTQYF | TGCGCCAGCAGCCAACAGGGCGGGGGCACAGATACGCAGTATTTT
NA | NA | TRBJ2-7 | TRBV5-1 | CASSLDLQGLYEQYF | TGCGCCAGCAGCTTAGATCTACAGGGACTATACGAGCAGTACTTC
NA | TRBD2 | TRBJ2-1 | TRBV7-2 | CASSLILAGGAAFF | TGTGCCAGCAGCTTAATTTTAGCGGGGGGGGCCGCGTTCTTC
NA | NA | TRBJ2-7 | TRBV20-1 | CSARVAGAYEQYF | TGCAGTGCTAGAGTTGCAGGGGCCTACGAGCAGTACTTC
NA | NA | TRBJ1-3 | TRBV7-3 | CASSLNGGNTIYF | TGTGCCAGCAGCTTAAACGGGGGGAACACCATATATTTT
NA | NA | TRBJ2-1 | TRBV20-1 | CSAKDGRSSYNEQFF | TGCAGTGCTAAAGACGGTCGGAGCTCCTACAATGAGCAGTTCTTC
few | TRBD1 | TRBJ2-7 | TRBV29-1 | CSARQGSSYEQYF | TGCAGCGCACGACAGGGATCATCCTACGAGCAGTACTTC
once | NA | TRBJ1-2 | TRBV20-1 | CIAPVGSYGYTF | TGCATTGCGCCCGTAGGGTCCTACGGCTACACCTTC
many | TRBD2 | TRBJ2-1 | TRBV7-9 | CASSRTPTSAHNEQFF | TGTGCCAGCAGCCGTACCCCGACTAGCGCTCACAATGAGCAGTTCTTC
NA | NA | TRBJ1-1 | TRBV20-1 | CSAILQGTTILNTEAFF | TGCAGTGCTATACTACAGGGAACGACGATCCTTAACACTGAAGCTTTCTTT
few | NA | TRBJ1-3 | TRBV3-1 | CASSHLIGGFGGNTIYF | TGTGCCAGCAGCCATCTGATTGGGGGATTCGGGGGAAACACCATATATTTT
once | TRBD2 | TRBJ2-1 | TRBV12-3/TRBV12-4 | CASSPTGTSTNEQFF | TGTGCCAGCAGTCCTACCGGGACTAGCACGAATGAGCAGTTCTTC
NA | NA | TRBJ2-1 | TRBV10-3 | CAISDSPSSLTNERFF | TGTGCCATCAGTGACTCCCCGTCTTCTCTCACCAATGAGCGGTTCTTC
NA | NA | TRBJ2-3 | TRBV9 | CASSVAGGRTDTQYF | TGTGCCAGCAGCGTAGCGGGGGGCCGCACAGATACGCAGTATTTT
few | TRBD2 | TRBJ2-3 | TRBV7-2 | CASSYLGLASDTQYF | TGTGCCAGCAGCTACTTGGGACTAGCATCAGATACGCAGTATTTT
NA | NA | TRBJ2-5 | TRBV24-1 | CATSDLATQETQYF | TGTGCCACCAGTGATTTGGCCACCCAAGAGACCCAGTACTTC
NA | TRBD1 | TRBJ1-2 | TRBV20-1 | CSARDDRDDYGYTF | TGCAGTGCTAGAGACGACAGGGACGACTATGGCTACACCTTC
many | NA | TRBJ1-2 | TRBV29-1 | CTARDAPLGGYTF | TGCACCGCCCGGGACGCACCCTTGGGTGGCTACACCTTC
many | NA | TRBJ2-3 | TRBV5-1 | CASSWGGAVDTQYF | TGCGCCAGCAGCTGGGGAGGTGCTGTAGATACGCAGTATTTT
NA | TRBD1 | TRBJ2-5 | TRBV9 | CASSHRGLGEQYF | TGTGCCAGCAGTCACAGGGGTCTGGGGGAGCAGTACTTC
NA | NA | TRBJ1-2 | TRBV7-9 | CASSPGGGEGYTF | TGTGCCAGCAGTCCCGGGGGAGGAGAGGGCTACACCTTC
NA | TRBD2 | TRBJ2-7 | TRBV7-9 | CASSSGLAPYNEQYF | TGTGCCAGCAGCTCCGGACTAGCGCCATACAATGAGCAGTACTTC
NA | NA | TRBJ2-7 | TRBV12-3/TRBV12-4 | CASSLPLEGGTYEQYF | TGTGCCAGCAGTTTACCCCTCGAGGGGGGCACCTACGAGCAGTACTTC
NA | NA | TRBJ1-1 | TRBV7-9 | CASSPDFRYMNTEAFF | TGTGCCAGCAGTCCCGACTTCCGGTACATGAACACTGAAGCTTTCTTT
NA | TRBD2 | TRBJ2-1 | TRBV20-1 | CSVNSGGTYNEQFF | TGCAGTGTGAATAGCGGGGGCACCTACAATGAGCAGTTCTTC